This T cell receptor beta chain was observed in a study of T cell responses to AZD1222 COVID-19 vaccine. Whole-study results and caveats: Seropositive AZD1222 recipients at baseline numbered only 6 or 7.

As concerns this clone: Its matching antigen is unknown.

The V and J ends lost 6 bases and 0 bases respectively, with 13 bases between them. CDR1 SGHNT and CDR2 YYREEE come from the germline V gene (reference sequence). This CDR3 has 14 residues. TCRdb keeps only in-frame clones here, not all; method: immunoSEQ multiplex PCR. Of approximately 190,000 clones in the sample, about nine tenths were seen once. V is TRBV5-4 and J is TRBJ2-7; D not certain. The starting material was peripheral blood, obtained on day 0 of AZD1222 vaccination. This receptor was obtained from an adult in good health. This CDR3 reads CASKGPADSYEQYF. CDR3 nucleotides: TGTGCCAGCAAAGGGCCCGCCGACTCCTACGAGCAGTACTTC.